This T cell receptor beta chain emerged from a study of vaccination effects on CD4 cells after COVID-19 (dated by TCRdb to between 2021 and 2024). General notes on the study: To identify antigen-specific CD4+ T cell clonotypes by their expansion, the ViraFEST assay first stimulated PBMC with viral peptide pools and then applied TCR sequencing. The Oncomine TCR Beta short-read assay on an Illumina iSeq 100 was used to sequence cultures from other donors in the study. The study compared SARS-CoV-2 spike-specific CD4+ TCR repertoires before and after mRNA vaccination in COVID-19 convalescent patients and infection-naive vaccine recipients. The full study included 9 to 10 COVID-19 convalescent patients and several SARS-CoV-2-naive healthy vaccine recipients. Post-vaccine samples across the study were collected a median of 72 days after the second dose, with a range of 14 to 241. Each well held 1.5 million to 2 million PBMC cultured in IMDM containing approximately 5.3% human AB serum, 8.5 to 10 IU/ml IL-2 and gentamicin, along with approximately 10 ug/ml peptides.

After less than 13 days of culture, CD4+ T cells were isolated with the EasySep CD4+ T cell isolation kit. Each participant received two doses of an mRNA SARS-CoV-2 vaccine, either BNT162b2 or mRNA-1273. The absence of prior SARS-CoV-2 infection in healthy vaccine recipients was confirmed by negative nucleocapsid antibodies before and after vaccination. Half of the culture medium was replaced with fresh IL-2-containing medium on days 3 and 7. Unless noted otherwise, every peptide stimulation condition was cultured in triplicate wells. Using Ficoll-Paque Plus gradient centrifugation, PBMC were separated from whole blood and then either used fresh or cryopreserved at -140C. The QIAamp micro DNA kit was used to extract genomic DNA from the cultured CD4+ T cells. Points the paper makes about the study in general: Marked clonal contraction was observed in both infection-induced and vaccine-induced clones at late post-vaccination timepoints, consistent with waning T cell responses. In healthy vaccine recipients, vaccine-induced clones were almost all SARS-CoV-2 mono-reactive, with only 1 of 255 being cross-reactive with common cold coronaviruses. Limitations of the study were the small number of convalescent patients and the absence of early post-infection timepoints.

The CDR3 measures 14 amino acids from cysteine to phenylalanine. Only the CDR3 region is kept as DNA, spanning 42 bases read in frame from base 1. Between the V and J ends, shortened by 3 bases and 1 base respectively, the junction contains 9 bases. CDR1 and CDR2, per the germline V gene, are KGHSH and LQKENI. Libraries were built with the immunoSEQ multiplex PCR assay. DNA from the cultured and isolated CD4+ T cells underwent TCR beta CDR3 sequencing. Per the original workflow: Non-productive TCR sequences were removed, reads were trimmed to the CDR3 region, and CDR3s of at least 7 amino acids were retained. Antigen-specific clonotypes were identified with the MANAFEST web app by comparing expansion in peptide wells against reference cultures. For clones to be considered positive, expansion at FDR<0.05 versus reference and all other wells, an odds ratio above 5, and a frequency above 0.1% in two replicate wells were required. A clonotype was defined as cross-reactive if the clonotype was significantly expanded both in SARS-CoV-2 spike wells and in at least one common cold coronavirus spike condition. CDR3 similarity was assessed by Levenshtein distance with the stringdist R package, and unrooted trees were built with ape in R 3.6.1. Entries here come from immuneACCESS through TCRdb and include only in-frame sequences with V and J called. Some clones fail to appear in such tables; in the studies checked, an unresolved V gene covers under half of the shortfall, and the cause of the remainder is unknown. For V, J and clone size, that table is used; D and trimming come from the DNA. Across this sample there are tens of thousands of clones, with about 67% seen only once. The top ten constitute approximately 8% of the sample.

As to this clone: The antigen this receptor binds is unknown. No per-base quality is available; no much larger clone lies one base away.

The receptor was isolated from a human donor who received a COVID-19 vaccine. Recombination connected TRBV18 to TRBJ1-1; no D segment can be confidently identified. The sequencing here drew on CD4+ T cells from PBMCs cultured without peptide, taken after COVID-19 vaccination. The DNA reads TGTGCCAGCTCACCGGGCTTCTCGAACACTGAAGCTTTCTTT. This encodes CASSPGFSNTEAFF.